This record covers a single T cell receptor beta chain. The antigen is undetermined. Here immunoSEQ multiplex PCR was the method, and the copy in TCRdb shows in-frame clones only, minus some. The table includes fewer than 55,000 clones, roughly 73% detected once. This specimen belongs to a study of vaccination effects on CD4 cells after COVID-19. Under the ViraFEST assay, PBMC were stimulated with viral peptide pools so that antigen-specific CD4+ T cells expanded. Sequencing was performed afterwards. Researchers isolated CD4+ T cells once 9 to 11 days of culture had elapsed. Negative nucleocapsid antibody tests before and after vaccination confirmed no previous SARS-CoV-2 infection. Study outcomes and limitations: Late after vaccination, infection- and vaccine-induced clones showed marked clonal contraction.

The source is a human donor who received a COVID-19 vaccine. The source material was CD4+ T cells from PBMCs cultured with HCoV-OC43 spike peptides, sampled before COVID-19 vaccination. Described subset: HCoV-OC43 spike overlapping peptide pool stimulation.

The CDR3 DNA reads TGTGCCACCAGTGATAGTCAGGGGGGAAGGGCCAAAAACATTCAGTACTTC. Protein: CATSDSQGGRAKNIQYF. J is TRBJ2-4 and V is TRBV24-1; a possible D gene is TRBD1 (7 bases). V lost 3 bases, J lost 1 base, and 15 bases lay in between. Germline loops: CDR1 KGHDR, CDR2 SFDVKD. CDR3 length equals 17 residues.